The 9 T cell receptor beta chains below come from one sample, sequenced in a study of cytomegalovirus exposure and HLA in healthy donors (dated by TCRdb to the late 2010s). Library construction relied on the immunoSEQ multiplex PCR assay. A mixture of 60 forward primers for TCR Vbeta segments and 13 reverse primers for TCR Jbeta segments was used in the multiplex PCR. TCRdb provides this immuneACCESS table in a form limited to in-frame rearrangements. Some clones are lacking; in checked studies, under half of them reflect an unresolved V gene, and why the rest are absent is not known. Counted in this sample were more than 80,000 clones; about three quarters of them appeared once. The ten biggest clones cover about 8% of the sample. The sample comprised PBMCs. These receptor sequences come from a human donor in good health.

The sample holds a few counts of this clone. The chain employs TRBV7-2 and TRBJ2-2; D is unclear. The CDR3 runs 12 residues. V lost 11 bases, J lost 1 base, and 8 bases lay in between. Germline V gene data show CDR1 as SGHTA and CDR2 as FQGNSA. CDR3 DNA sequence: TGTGCCTACGGTCAGAACACCGGGGAGCTGTTTTTT. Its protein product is CAYGQNTGELFF.

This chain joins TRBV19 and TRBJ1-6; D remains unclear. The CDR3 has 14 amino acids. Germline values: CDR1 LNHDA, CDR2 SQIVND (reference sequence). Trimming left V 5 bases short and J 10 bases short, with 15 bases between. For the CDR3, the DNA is TGTGCCAGTAGTCAAATGGAGGGTCGGTCACCCCTCCACTTT. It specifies CASSQMEGRSPLHF.

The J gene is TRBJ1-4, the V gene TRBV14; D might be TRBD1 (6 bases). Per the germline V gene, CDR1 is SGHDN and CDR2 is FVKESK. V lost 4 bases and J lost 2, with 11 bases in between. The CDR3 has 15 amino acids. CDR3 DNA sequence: TGTGCCAGCAGCCCGACAGGTTTCACTAATGAAAAACTGTTTTTT. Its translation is CASSPTGFTNEKLFF.

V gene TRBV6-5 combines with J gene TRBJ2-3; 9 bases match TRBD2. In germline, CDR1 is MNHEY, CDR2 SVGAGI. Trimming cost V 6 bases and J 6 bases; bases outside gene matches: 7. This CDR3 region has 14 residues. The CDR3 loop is CASSPGTSYDTQYF. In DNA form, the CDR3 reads TGTGCCAGCAGCCCCGGGACTAGCTACGATACGCAGTATTTT.

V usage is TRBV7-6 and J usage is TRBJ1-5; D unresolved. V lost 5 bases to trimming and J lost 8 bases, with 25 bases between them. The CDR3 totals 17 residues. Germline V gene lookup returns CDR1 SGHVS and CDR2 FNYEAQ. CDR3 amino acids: CASSPTSGRKVREPQHF. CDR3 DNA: TGTGCCAGCAGCCCAACTTCCGGGAGGAAGGTTCGGGAGCCCCAGCATTTT.

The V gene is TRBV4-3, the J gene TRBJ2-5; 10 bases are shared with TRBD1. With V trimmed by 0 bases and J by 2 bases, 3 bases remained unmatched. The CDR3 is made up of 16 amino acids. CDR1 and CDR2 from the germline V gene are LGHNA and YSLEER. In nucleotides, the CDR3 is TGCGCCAGCAGCCAAGATTGGACAGGGGGTCAAGAGACCCAGTACTTC. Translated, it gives CASSQDWTGGQETQYF.

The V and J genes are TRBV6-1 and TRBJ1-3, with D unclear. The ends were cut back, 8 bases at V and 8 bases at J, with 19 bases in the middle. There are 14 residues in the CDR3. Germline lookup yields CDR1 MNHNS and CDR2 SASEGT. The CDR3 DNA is TGTGCCAGCCTGCGGACTACCGCCGTGGACACCATATATTTT. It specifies CASLRTTAVDTIYF.

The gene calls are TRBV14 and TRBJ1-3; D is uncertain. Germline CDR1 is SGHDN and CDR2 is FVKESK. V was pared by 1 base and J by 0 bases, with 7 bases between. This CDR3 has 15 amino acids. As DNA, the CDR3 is TGTGCCAGCAGCCAAGTAAGGAGCTCTGGAAACACCATATATTTT. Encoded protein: CASSQVRSSGNTIYF.

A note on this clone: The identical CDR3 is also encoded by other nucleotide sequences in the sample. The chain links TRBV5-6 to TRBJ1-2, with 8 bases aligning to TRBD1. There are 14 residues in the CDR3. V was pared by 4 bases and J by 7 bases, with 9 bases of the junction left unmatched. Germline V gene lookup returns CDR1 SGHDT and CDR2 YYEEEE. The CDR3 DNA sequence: TGTGCCAGCAGCCCCCCGACAGGGGACCGTGGCTACACCTTC. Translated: CASSPPTGDRGYTF.